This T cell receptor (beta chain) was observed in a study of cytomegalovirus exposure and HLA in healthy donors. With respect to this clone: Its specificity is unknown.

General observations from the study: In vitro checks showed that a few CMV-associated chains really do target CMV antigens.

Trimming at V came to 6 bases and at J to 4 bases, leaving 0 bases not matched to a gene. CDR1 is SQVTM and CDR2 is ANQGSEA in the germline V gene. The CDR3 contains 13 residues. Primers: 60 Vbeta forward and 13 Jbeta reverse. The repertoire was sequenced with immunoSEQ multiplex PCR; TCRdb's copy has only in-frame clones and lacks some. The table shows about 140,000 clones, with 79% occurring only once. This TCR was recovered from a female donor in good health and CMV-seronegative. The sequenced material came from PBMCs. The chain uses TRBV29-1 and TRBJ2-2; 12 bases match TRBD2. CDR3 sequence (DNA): TGCAGCGTACTAGCGGGGGGCACCGGGGAGCTGTTTTTT. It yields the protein CSVLAGGTGELFF.